These 4 T cell receptor beta chains originate from one sample sequenced in a study of T-cell memory formation after mild COVID-19. TCRdb reanalysed the 5' RACE reads using MiXCR and keeps one entry per CDR3 protein. The sample lists about 430,000 distinct CDR3 sequences, more than 20% occurring once. The sequenced sample consisted of PBMCs or a T cell subset sorted from them (not recorded which). The source of these receptors is an adult woman who had mild COVID-19 (a few samples of this study predate the infection). Cell type and time point are not known.

This chain uses TRBV5-1 with TRBJ2-1; 8 nucleotides match TRBD2. The germline gives CDR1 SGHRS, CDR2 YFSETQ. The CDR3 extends over 16 amino acids. V was pared by 0 bases and J by 5 bases, with 7 bases of the junction left unmatched. The CDR3 reads CASSLGPSGQNNEQFF. CDR3 in DNA: TGCGCCAGCAGCTTGGGGCCTAGCGGGCAGAACAATGAGCAGTTCTTC.

The table lists this clonotype with a few counts. This chain links TRBV21-1 with TRBJ2-3; the table's TRBD2 call for D was not verified on the DNA. TRBV21-1 is a pseudogene locus. The CDR3 length is 14 residues. CDR3 nucleotides: TGTGCTCACAAGATGGGAGGGGACACAGATACGCAGTATTTT. Translated, it gives CAHKMGGDTDTQYF.

The chain has TRBV12-3 or TRBV12-4 and TRBJ2-5, with a weak D call TRBD1 (6 bases). CDR3 length equals 15 residues. Between the trimmed V and J ends, which lost 5 bases and 0 bases, there was a span of 13 bases. The CDR3 protein is CASSPGDPYQETQYF. The DNA for the CDR3 is TGTGCCAGCAGTCCAGGGGACCCCTACCAAGAGACCCAGTACTTC.

The rearrangement uses TRBV18 and TRBJ2-7; 7 nucleotides line up with TRBD2. Looked up from germline, CDR1 is KGHSH and CDR2 is LQKENI. V was pared by 1 base and J by 2 bases, with 8 bases of the junction left unmatched. CDR3 length: 16 residues. The CDR3 here is CASSPQSSGLTYEQYF. In nucleotides, the CDR3 is TGTGCCAGCTCACCACAGAGTAGCGGGCTTACCTACGAGCAGTACTTC.